Listed below are T cell receptor beta chains from one sample, sequenced in a study of CD4 T cells in relation to SARS-CoV-2 and coronaviruses. The assay was immunoSEQ multiplex PCR, and TCRdb's table has in-frame clones only and misses some. Of around 35,000 clones listed, 75% to 90% are singletons. Sequencing was performed on memory CD4+ T cells from PBMCs. These receptors all come from an adult with COVID-19. CDR3s include the opening cysteine and the closing phenylalanine or tryptophan. A D gene is named only where the DNA matches it firmly. For some rows the clone size is stated as once, few or many, or as a class when expanded; others skip it.

v_call: TRBV5-1; d_call: NA; clone_size: once; j_call: TRBJ2-7; cdr3_nt: TGCGCCAGCAGCCGCACGACGGACCCAGAACCTGGAGAGCAGTACTTC; cdr3_aa: CASSRTTDPEPGEQYF
v_call: TRBV5-6; d_call: NA; clone_size: NA; j_call: TRBJ2-1; cdr3_nt: TGTGCCAGCAGCCTAATAGACAGGTACAATGAGCAGTTCTTC; cdr3_aa: CASSLIDRYNEQFF
v_call: TRBV20-1; d_call: NA; clone_size: NA; j_call: TRBJ2-7; cdr3_nt: TGCAGTGCTAGTTCCGCGACTGAGTCCTACGAGCAGTACTTC; cdr3_aa: CSASSATESYEQYF
v_call: TRBV30; d_call: NA; clone_size: NA; j_call: TRBJ2-2; cdr3_nt: TGTGCCTGGAGGAATAACACCGGGGAGCTGTTTTTT; cdr3_aa: CAWRNNTGELFF
v_call: TRBV30; d_call: NA; clone_size: NA; j_call: TRBJ1-1; cdr3_nt: TGTGCCTGGAAGGTGGGCCCCAACACTGAAGCTTTCTTT; cdr3_aa: CAWKVGPNTEAFF
v_call: TRBV5-4; d_call: NA; clone_size: NA; j_call: TRBJ2-1; cdr3_nt: TGTGCCAGCACCAAGGGAAGTAGGAGCTCCTACAATGAGCAGTTCTTC; cdr3_aa: CASTKGSRSSYNEQFF
v_call: TRBV5-1; d_call: NA; clone_size: NA; j_call: TRBJ2-7; cdr3_nt: TGCGCCAGCAGCTTGTCCGGAATCGCCTACGAGCAGTACTTC; cdr3_aa: CASSLSGIAYEQYF
v_call: TRBV2; d_call: TRBD1; clone_size: NA; j_call: TRBJ1-5; cdr3_nt: TGTGCCAGTCAGGACAGGTCAAATCAGCCCCAGCATTTT; cdr3_aa: CASQDRSNQPQHF
v_call: TRBV7-2; d_call: TRBD1; clone_size: NA; j_call: TRBJ2-7; cdr3_nt: TGTGCCAGCAGCTTAGACAGGGGGGACGAGCAGTACTTC; cdr3_aa: CASSLDRGDEQYF
v_call: TRBV9; d_call: NA; clone_size: once; j_call: TRBJ2-3; cdr3_nt: TGTGCCAGCAGCGTAGGAGGAAGACGGCACACAGATACGCAGTATTTT; cdr3_aa: CASSVGGRRHTDTQYF
v_call: TRBV6-5; d_call: TRBD2; clone_size: NA; j_call: TRBJ2-7; cdr3_nt: TGTGCCAGCAGTCTTACTAGCGGTTACGAGCAGTACTTC; cdr3_aa: CASSLTSGYEQYF
v_call: TRBV5-4; d_call: TRBD1; clone_size: NA; j_call: TRBJ1-4; cdr3_nt: TGTGCCAGCAGCTCCGGGACAGTATCAACTAATGAAAAACTGTTTTTT; cdr3_aa: CASSSGTVSTNEKLFF
v_call: TRBV2; d_call: TRBD2; clone_size: once; j_call: TRBJ2-5; cdr3_nt: TGTGCCAGCAGTGAGGCCCTAGCGGCGCAAGAGACCCAGTACTTC; cdr3_aa: CASSEALAAQETQYF
v_call: TRBV2; d_call: NA; clone_size: NA; j_call: TRBJ2-5; cdr3_nt: TGTGCCAGCAGTCCCCGGGGATGGGAGACCCAGTACTTC; cdr3_aa: CASSPRGWETQYF
v_call: TRBV29-1; d_call: NA; clone_size: NA; j_call: TRBJ2-5; cdr3_nt: TGCAGCGTTGGAGAGGAGACCCAGTACTTC; cdr3_aa: CSVGEETQYF
v_call: TRBV7-9; d_call: NA; clone_size: NA; j_call: TRBJ1-4; cdr3_nt: TGTGCCAGCAGCTTAATTGGAGGGGCTGAGCAAAAACTGTTTTTT; cdr3_aa: CASSLIGGAEQKLFF
v_call: TRBV7-2; d_call: TRBD2; clone_size: NA; j_call: TRBJ2-2; cdr3_nt: TGTGCCAGCAGCTCACTCAGGGGACTAGCGGGAGGTTTAGGCGGGGAGCTGTTTTTT; cdr3_aa: CASSSLRGLAGGLGGELFF
v_call: TRBV4-1; d_call: NA; clone_size: few; j_call: TRBJ1-6; cdr3_nt: TGCGCCAGCAGCCAAGTCGGCACAACGAGCTCCTATAATTCACCCCTCCACTTT; cdr3_aa: CASSQVGTTSSYNSPLHF
v_call: TRBV5-8; d_call: NA; clone_size: NA; j_call: TRBJ2-7; cdr3_nt: TGTGCCAGCAGCCTCCTGGCTAGTGAAGCCTACGAGCAGTACTTC; cdr3_aa: CASSLLASEAYEQYF
v_call: TRBV5-1; d_call: NA; clone_size: few; j_call: TRBJ1-5; cdr3_nt: TGCGCCAGCAGCTTGGATGGTTATAGCAATCAGCCCCAGCATTTT; cdr3_aa: CASSLDGYSNQPQHF
v_call: TRBV28; d_call: TRBD2; clone_size: NA; j_call: TRBJ2-7; cdr3_nt: TGTGCCAGCAGACCACTAGCGGGAGGAAGGGATTCCTACGAGCAGTACTTC; cdr3_aa: CASRPLAGGRDSYEQYF
v_call: TRBV2; d_call: TRBD1; clone_size: NA; j_call: TRBJ2-7; cdr3_nt: TGTGCCAGCAGTGGACAGGGTTCTACCTACGAGCAGTACTTC; cdr3_aa: CASSGQGSTYEQYF
v_call: TRBV18; d_call: TRBD1; clone_size: NA; j_call: TRBJ2-7; cdr3_nt: TGTGCCAGCTCCCCAAGGACAGGGAAATCCTACGAGCAGTACTTC; cdr3_aa: CASSPRTGKSYEQYF
v_call: TRBV27; d_call: NA; clone_size: NA; j_call: TRBJ2-2; cdr3_nt: TGTGCCAGCAGTTTGGATCCCTTCTGGGGGAGGTTGCCCGGGGAGCTGTTTTTT; cdr3_aa: CASSLDPFWGRLPGELFF
v_call: TRBV28; d_call: NA; clone_size: NA; j_call: TRBJ2-5; cdr3_nt: TGTGCCAGCAGTTTACTTACAGGAAACCAAGAGACCCAGTACTTC; cdr3_aa: CASSLLTGNQETQYF
v_call: TRBV11-3; d_call: NA; clone_size: NA; j_call: TRBJ2-1; cdr3_nt: TGTGCCAGCAGCTTTGGCAGATTCGGCGGACCCTACAATGAGCAGTTCTTC; cdr3_aa: CASSFGRFGGPYNEQFF
v_call: TRBV6-1; d_call: TRBD1; clone_size: few; j_call: TRBJ2-7; cdr3_nt: TGTGCCAGCAGTGAAGAGGGGACAGGGGCCTACGAGCAGTACTTC; cdr3_aa: CASSEEGTGAYEQYF
v_call: TRBV5-1; d_call: NA; clone_size: NA; j_call: TRBJ1-3; cdr3_nt: TGCGCCAGCAGCCCCCCCCGGGAGGGTTCAGGAAACACCATATATTTT; cdr3_aa: CASSPPREGSGNTIYF
v_call: TRBV4-1; d_call: TRBD1; clone_size: NA; j_call: TRBJ2-7; cdr3_nt: TGCGCCAGCAGCCAACAGGGGGCGCCGGACGAGCAGTACTTC; cdr3_aa: CASSQQGAPDEQYF
v_call: TRBV7-8; d_call: NA; clone_size: NA; j_call: TRBJ2-7; cdr3_nt: TGTGCCAGCAGCTCTCCGCAAAGGGGCGAGGAGCAGTACTTC; cdr3_aa: CASSSPQRGEEQYF